The following is a TCR beta chain sequence with its context. Its recognized antigen is unknown. Per-base qualities were not stored, and no clone one base away is much larger. The CDR3 goes from the cysteine to the phenylalanine over 14 residues. Of the read, only the CDR3 DNA is kept; its 42 bases are in frame from base 1. Trimmed from V: 0 bases; trimmed from J: 2 bases; junction bases lacking a gene match: 2. Sequences SGDLS (CDR1) and YYNGEE (CDR2) are obtained from the germline V gene. These data come from a study of technical replicates of blood from a handful of donors (dated by TCRdb to about 2017). Libraries were built with the immunoSEQ multiplex PCR assay. This is the immuneACCESS table as TCRdb keeps it, with only in-frame sequences that have V and J called. A part of the clones is gone; compared with another copy, unresolved V genes explain less than half, and the rest is unexplained. This sample lists around 74,000 clones; 80% to 90% were detected once. The ten largest make up roughly 4.4% of the sample.

This TCR derives from a human donor in good health. Some clones in this sample may be carry-over from other donors' samples. Material for sequencing was PBMCs. The rearrangement joined TRBV9 to TRBJ2-7; 7 bases in the middle match TRBD2. The CDR3 amino acid sequence is: CASSVAAGTYEQYF. Here is the DNA: TGTGCCAGCAGCGTAGCAGCGGGAACCTACGAGCAGTACTTC.